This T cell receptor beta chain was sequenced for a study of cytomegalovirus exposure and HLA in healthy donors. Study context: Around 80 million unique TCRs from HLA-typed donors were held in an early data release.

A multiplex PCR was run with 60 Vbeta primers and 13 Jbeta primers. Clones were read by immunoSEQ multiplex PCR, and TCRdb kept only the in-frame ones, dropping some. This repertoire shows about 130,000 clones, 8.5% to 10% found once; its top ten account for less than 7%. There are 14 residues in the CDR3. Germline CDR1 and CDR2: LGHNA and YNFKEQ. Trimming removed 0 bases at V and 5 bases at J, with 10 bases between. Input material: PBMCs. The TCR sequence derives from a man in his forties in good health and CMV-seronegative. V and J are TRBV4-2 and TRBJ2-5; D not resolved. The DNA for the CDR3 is TGTGCCAGCAGCCAAGATTATATTCCGGAGACCCAGTACTTC. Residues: CASSQDYIPETQYF.